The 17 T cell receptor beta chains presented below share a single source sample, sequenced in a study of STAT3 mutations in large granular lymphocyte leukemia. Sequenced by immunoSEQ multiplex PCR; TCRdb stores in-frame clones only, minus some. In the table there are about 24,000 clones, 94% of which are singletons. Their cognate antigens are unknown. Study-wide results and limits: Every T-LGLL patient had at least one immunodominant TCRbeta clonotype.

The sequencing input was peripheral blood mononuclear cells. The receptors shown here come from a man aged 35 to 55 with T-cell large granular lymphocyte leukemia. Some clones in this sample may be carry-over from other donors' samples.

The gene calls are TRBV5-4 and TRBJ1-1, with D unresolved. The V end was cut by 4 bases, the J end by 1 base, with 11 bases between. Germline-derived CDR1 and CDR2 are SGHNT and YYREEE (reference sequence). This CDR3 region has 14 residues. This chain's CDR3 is CASSPEPGNTEAFF. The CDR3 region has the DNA TGTGCCAGCAGCCCAGAGCCAGGGAACACTGAAGCTTTCTTT. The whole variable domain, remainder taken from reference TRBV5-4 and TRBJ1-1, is ETGVTQSPTHLIKTRGQQVTLRCSSQSGHNTVSWYQQALGQGPQFIFQYYREEENGRGNFPPRFSGLQFPNYSSELNVNALELDDSALYLCASSPEPGNTEAFFGQGTRLTVV.

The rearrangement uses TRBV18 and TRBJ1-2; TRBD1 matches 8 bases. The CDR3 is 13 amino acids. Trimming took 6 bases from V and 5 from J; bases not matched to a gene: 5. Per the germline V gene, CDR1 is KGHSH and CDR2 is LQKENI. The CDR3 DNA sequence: TGTGCCAGCTCGCCGGGACAGGATTATGGCTACACCTTC. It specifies CASSPGQDYGYTF.

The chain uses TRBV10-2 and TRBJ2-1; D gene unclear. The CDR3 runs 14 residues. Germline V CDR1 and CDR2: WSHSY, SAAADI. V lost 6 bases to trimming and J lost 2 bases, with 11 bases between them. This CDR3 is CASSVEYPYNEQFF. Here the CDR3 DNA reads TGCGCCAGCAGCGTAGAGTATCCCTACAATGAGCAGTTCTTC.

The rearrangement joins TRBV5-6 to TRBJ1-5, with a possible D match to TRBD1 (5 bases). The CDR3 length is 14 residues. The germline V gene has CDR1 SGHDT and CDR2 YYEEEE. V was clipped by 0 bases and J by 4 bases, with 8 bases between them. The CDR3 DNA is TGTGCCAGCAGCTTGGGAGGGGTGAATCAGCCCCAGCATTTT. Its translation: CASSLGGVNQPQHF. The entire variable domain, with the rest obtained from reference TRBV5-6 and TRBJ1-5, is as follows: DAGVTQSPTHLIKTRGQQVTLRCSPKSGHDTVSWYQQALGQGPQFIFQYYEEEERQRGNFPDRFSGHQFPNYSSELNVNALLLGDSALYLCASSLGGVNQPQHFGDGTRLSIL.

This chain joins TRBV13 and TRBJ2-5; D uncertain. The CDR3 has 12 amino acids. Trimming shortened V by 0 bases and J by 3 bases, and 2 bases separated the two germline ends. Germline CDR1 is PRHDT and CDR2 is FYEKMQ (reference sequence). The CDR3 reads CASSLGEETQYF. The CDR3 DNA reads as TGTGCCAGCAGCTTAGGAGAAGAGACCCAGTACTTC.

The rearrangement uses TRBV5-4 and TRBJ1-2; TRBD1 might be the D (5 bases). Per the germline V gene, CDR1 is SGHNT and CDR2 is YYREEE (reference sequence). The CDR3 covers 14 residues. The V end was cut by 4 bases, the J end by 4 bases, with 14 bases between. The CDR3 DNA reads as TGTGCCAGCAGCCCGGGTGGGGACTTCTATGGCTACACCTTC. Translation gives CASSPGGDFYGYTF.

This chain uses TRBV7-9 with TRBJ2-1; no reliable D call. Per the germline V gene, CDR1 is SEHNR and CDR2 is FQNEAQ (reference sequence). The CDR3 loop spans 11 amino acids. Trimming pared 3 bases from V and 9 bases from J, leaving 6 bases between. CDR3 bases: TGTGCCAGCAGCTTGCAGCCTGAGCAGTTCTTC. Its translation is CASSLQPEQFF. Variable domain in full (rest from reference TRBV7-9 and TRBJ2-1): DTGVSQNPRHKITKRGQNVTFRCDPISEHNRLYWYRQTLGQGPEFLTYFQNEAQLEKSRLLSDRFSAERPKGSFSTLEIQRTEQGDSAMYLCASSLQPEQFFGPGTRLTVL.

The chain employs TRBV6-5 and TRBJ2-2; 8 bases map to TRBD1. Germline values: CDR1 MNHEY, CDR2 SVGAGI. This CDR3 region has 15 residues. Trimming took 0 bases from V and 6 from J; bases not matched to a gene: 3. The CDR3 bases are TGTGCCAGCAGTTACTCCGACAGGGGCGCCGGGGAGCTGTTTTTT. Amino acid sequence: CASSYSDRGAGELFF.

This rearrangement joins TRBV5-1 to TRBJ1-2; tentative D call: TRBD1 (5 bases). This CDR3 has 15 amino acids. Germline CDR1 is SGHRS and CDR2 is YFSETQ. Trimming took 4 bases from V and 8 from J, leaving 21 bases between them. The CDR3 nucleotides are TGCGCCAGCAGCCCGAACTCCCTATCAACAGGAGGCTACACCTTC. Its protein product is CASSPNSLSTGGYTF.

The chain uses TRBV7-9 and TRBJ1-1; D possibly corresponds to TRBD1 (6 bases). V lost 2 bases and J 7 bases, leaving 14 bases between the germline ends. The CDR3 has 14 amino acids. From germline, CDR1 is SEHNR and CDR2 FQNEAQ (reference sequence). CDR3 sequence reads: CASSLPLTGIEAFF. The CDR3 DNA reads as TGTGCCAGCAGCTTACCCTTAACAGGGATTGAAGCTTTCTTT. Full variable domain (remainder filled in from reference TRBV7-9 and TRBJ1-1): DTGVSQNPRHKITKRGQNVTFRCDPISEHNRLYWYRQTLGQGPEFLTYFQNEAQLEKSRLLSDRFSAERPKGSFSTLEIQRTEQGDSAMYLCASSLPLTGIEAFFGQGTRLTVV.

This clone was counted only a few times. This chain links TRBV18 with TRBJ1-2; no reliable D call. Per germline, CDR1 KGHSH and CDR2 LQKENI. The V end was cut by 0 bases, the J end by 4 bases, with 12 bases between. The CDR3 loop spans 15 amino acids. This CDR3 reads CASSPPEETVYGYTF. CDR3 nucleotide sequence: TGTGCCAGCTCACCACCGGAGGAAACAGTCTATGGCTACACCTTC.

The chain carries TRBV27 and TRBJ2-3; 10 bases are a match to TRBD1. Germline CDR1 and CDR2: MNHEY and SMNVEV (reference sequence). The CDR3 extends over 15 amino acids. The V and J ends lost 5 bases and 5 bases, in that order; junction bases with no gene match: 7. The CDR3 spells CASSPTGGRRDTQYF. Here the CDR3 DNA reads TGTGCCAGCAGTCCGACAGGGGGCAGGAGAGATACGCAGTATTTT.

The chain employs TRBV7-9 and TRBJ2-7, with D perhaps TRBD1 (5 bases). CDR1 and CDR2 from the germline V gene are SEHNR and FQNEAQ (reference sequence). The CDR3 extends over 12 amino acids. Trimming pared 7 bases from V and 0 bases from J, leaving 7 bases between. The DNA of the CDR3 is TGTGCCAGCATAGACAGCTCCTACGAGCAGTACTTC. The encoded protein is CASIDSSYEQYF.

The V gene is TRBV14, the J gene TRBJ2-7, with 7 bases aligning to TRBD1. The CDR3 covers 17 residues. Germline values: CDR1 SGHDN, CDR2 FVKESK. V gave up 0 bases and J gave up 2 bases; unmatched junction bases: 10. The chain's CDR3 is CASSQDSGLGTAYEQYF. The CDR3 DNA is TGTGCCAGCAGCCAAGATTCCGGGTTGGGGACAGCCTACGAGCAGTACTTC.

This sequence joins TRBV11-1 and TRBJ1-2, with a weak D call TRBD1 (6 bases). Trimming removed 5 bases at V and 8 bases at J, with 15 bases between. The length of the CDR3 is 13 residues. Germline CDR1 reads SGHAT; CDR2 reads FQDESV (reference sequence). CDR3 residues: CASSRQDWDGYTF. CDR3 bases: TGTGCCAGCAGCCGACAGGACTGGGACGGCTACACCTTC.

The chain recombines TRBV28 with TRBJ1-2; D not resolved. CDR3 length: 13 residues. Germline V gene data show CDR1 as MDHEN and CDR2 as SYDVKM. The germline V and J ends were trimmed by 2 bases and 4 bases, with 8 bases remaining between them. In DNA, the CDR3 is TGTGCCAGCAGTTTAAAGTTAGTCTATGGCTACACCTTC. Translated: CASSLKLVYGYTF.

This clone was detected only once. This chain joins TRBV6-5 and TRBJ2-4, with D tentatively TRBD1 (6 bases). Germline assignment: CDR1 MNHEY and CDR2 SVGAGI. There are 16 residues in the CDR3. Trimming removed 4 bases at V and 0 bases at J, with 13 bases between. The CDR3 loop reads CASSSPGTRAKNIQYF. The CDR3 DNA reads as TGTGCCAGCAGTTCTCCCGGGACAAGAGCCAAAAACATTCAGTACTTC.